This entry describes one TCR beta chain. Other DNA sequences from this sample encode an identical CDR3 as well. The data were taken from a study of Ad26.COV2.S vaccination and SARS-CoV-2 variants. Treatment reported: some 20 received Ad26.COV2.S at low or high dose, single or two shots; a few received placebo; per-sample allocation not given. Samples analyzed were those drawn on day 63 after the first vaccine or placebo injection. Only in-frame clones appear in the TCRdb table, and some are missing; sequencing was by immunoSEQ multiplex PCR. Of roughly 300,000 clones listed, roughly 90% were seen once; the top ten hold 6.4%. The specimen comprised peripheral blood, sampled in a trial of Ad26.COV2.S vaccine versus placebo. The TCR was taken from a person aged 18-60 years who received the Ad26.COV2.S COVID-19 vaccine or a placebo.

The DNA of the CDR3 is TGTGCCAGCAGCTTAGCAGCGGGGGGGACAGATACGCAGTATTTT. Its protein is CASSLAAGGTDTQYF. The chain combines TRBV7-2 with TRBJ2-3; 10 bases map to TRBD2. J was trimmed by 3 bases and V by 0 bases; bases with no gene match: 0. Germline lookup yields CDR1 SGHTA and CDR2 FQGNSA. The CDR3 contains 15 residues.